This T cell receptor beta chain was obtained from a study of blood T cell repertoires in COVID-19 (dated by TCRdb to 2020 to 2021). In the study overall: Samples from collaborators originated in the United States, Italy and Spain and spanned both the acute and convalescent phases of COVID-19. The material from the prospective study consisted of cDNA or gDNA derived from T cells, B-cell-depleted T cells, or PBMCs. The dataset comprised deeply sampled blood TCRbeta repertoires from subjects exposed to, actively infected with, or recovered from COVID-19. A freely available public database, intended as a resource for researchers studying the immune response to SARS-CoV-2, is where the repertoires were released. Samples came from the ongoing ImmuneRACE study (first 160 participants) plus 1,254 subjects from 6 global collaborators. Sample metadata almost always included a de-identified subject ID, COVID-19 status, age in years and sex. Where available, HLA class I and class II types were taken from metadata supplied by the sample provider and were not determined by assay-based typing. Summary of the overall study and its limitations: Clinical and demographic metadata were provided uncurated, with the amount varying by source and participant.

Of note for this clone: Its target antigen remains unknown. No base quality information exists; no much larger clone differs at one position.

Collaborating institutions collected whole blood in K2EDTA tubes following their own protocols. For TCRbeta analysis, collaborators shipped samples in one of three forms: frozen whole blood, isolated PBMCs, or DNA extracted from either of those sample types. From the cysteine through the phenylalanine, the CDR3 covers 17 amino acids. Only CDR3 DNA is held: 51 bases, read in frame from base 1. Trimming leaves V shorter by 4 bases and J shorter by 1 base, with the junction holding 4 bases beyond the gene matches. From the germline V gene, CDR1 is LGHNA and CDR2 is YSLEER. TCRbeta CDR3 regions were amplified from genomic DNA using the immunoSEQ Assay, a bias-controlled multiplex PCR. Processing in the source paper ran as follows. Within the assay, amplification of reference gene primers was used to estimate how many nucleated cells each sample contained. Sequence reads were collapsed and filtered to measure the absolute abundance of every unique TCRbeta CDR3 rearrangement. Productive Simpson clonality was computed per sample as the square root of Simpson's diversity index over productive rearrangements. In its TCRdb copy, this immuneACCESS table keeps in-frame sequences only and misses some clones. Where compared with another copy, unresolved V genes explain less than half of these, and the others have no known cause. That table supplies the V and J calls and clone size; D and trimming were determined from the DNA. Counted in this sample were about 130,000 clones; approximately 90% of them appeared once. Clones ranked in the top ten supply less than 20% of the sample.

The TCR sequence derives from a man aged 50-59 years with active or convalescent COVID-19. Rearrangement joined TRBV4-3 to TRBJ2-1, with TRBD2 matching 13 junction bases. The sequenced sample consisted of peripheral blood. The sequenced DNA: TGCGCCAGCAGCCCTAGACTAGCGGGGGGATCCTACAATGAGCAGTTCTTC. Translation gives CASSPRLAGGSYNEQFF.